Listed here are 8 T cell receptor beta chains from one sample, sequenced in a study of blood T cells in healthy people across ages. It was with a sample-barcoded 5' primer and a J-beta primer mix that a second PCR of roughly 7 to 12 cycles was run. TCRdb fed the 5' RACE reads into MiXCR, producing one record per CDR3 protein. The sample lists hundreds of thousands of distinct CDR3 sequences, 45% to 50% occurring once. The sequencing sample was made of blood. Receptors originate from a woman aged 55-69 years in good health.

V usage is TRBV25-1 and J usage is TRBJ2-3; possibly TRBD2 for D (6 bases). Trimming shortened V by 4 bases and J by 2 bases, and 16 bases separated the two germline ends. The CDR3 is made up of 16 amino acids. From germline, CDR1 is MGHDK and CDR2 SYGVNS. Written as DNA, the CDR3 is TGTGCCAGCAGTGGCGGGACGGCCGGGAACACAGATACGCAGTATTTT. Its translation: CASSGGTAGNTDTQYF.

V usage is TRBV7-2 and J usage is TRBJ2-7; 8 bases map to TRBD2. This CDR3 comprises 14 residues. V lost 4 bases, J lost 6 bases, and 8 bases stayed unmatched. In germline, CDR1 is SGHTA, CDR2 FQGNSA. This CDR3 is CASSYSGSQFEQYF. The CDR3 DNA reads TGTGCCAGCAGCTACAGCGGGAGCCAATTCGAGCAGTACTTC. Looking up the rest from reference TRBV7-2 and TRBJ2-7 gives the full variable domain: GAGVSQSPSNKVTEKGKDVELRCDPISGHTALYWYRQSLGQGLEFLIYFQGNSAPDKSGLPSDRFSAERTGGSVSTLTIQRTQQEDSAVYLCASSYSGSQFEQYFGPGTRLTVT.

This chain connects TRBV29-1 to TRBJ2-3, with D tentatively TRBD2 (7 bases). This CDR3 contains 17 residues. Germline loops: CDR1 SQVTM, CDR2 ANQGSEA. V lost 7 bases to trimming and J lost 2 bases, with 25 bases between them. The CDR3 nucleotides are TGCAGCGGGGCGTGTCAGGGGAGGGCTAGCACCACAGATACGCAGTATTTT. It codes for CSGACQGRASTTDTQYF.

The chain couples TRBV27 to TRBJ2-7; 8 bases agree with TRBD1. With 6 bases clipped from V and 2 bases from J, the junction kept 18 bases outside the gene matches. This CDR3 has 18 residues. Germline V gives CDR1 MNHEY, CDR2 SMNVEV (reference sequence). Here the CDR3 DNA reads TGTGCCAGCAGCCCCCGGCGTTGGACCGGACAGGGTACCTACGAGCAGTACTTC. Its protein is CASSPRRWTGQGTYEQYF.

For this clonotype: A read error may produce the germline difference seen at one junction end. The chain is built from TRBV27 and TRBJ2-5; 11 bases fit TRBD1. Germline CDR1 reads MNHEY; CDR2 reads SMNVEV (reference sequence). This CDR3 contains 17 residues. In DNA, the CDR3 is TGTGCCAGCAGTCCGGGGCCGGGACAGGGGGGAACCTACGAGCAGTGCTTC. Its protein product is CASSPGPGQGGTYEQCF.

This clonotype was counted only a few times. V is TRBV4-2 and J is TRBJ1-1, with TRBD1 matching over 7 bases. CDR3 length equals 14 residues. The V segment lost 1 base and the J segment 4 bases; nucleotides outside the gene matches: 3. Germline V gives CDR1 LGHNA, CDR2 YNFKEQ. This CDR3 is CASSQAGQTTEAFF. In nucleotides, the CDR3 is TGTGCCAGCAGCCAAGCGGGACAGACCACTGAAGCTTTCTTT.

Points on this clonotype: One end of the junction does not line up with germline, which may come from a read error. The rearrangement uses TRBV18 and TRBJ1-6; TRBD1 aligns across 7 bases. This CDR3 region has 14 residues. Germline V CDR1 and CDR2: KGHSH, LQKENI. CDR3 nucleotide sequence: TGTGCCAGCTCACCAGGGACAGATAATTCACCCCCCCACTTT. This gives the protein CASSPGTDNSPPHF.

The chain joins TRBV5-1 to TRBJ2-6, with no clear D. The CDR3 runs to 17 residues. The V end lost 1 base, the J end lost 0 bases, and 11 bases lay between the germline ends. Germline assignment: CDR1 SGHRS and CDR2 YFSETQ. CDR3 in DNA: TGCGCCAGCAGCTTGAGATCCAGATCCTCTGGGGCCAACGTCCTGACTTTC. Protein: CASSLRSRSSGANVLTF.